Below, 5 T cell receptor beta chains from the same sample are listed, as sequenced in a study of glioma-infiltrating T cells (dated by TCRdb to 2016 to 2017). The instrument was an Illumina MiSeq. The iRepertoire nested amplicon-rescue multiplex PCR (arm-PCR) platform was used to amplify TCR alpha and beta CDR3 regions from RNA. The public sequencing data were trimmed at Q25 with fastp and processed into clonotypes with MiXCR by TCRdb, which kept only in-frame beta chains. CDR3 protein duplicates are merged, each entry listing the most common genes and DNA. This sample comprises under 200,000 distinct CDR3 sequences, about 40% of them detected only once. The ten largest clones capture around 5% of the sample. The sequenced sample consisted of glioma tissue, nonneoplastic brain tissue, or PBMCs (not recorded which). Receptor source: a human donor with low-grade glioma or glioblastoma, undergoing nonglioma brain surgery, or in good health (not recorded which).

This clonotype was detected ten times or more. The genes are TRBV6-1 and TRBJ1-1; no clear D. V was pared by 7 bases and J by 7 bases, with 13 bases between. The CDR3 sequence is 12 residues long. In germline, CDR1 is MNHNS, CDR2 SASEGT. This CDR3 is CASISRVGEAFF. The CDR3 region has the DNA TGTGCCAGCATTTCAAGAGTTGGTGAAGCTTTCTTT.

As for this clonotype: A read error may account for a junction end that differs from germline. This chain joins TRBV6-1 and TRBJ2-1; D is perhaps TRBD2 (6 bases). The CDR3 covers 15 residues. Germline CDR1 is MNHNS and CDR2 is SASEGT. In nucleotides, the CDR3 is TGTGCCAGGAGTGAACTTGGGGGGTCATACAATGAGCAGTTCTTC. This translates into CARSELGGSYNEQFF.

This clonotype came up a few times. This sequence joins TRBV3-1 and TRBJ2-5, with D tentatively TRBD2 (5 bases). This CDR3 comprises 14 residues. CDR1 and CDR2 (germline): LGHDT, YNNKEL (reference sequence). Trimming shortened V by 1 base and J by 7 bases, and 13 bases separated the two germline ends. CDR3 amino acids: CASSQGSRGGTQYF. The CDR3 coding sequence is TGTGCCAGCAGCCAAGGTTCACGAGGAGGGACCCAGTACTTC.

The table lists this clonotype with a few counts. The J gene is TRBJ2-5, the V gene TRBV2; 10 bases are a match to TRBD2. After removal of 5 bases from V and 5 bases from J, the junction contained 8 bases not matched to a gene. This CDR3 is built from 15 residues. The germline V gene has CDR1 SNHLY and CDR2 FYNNEI. CDR3 coding DNA: TGTGCCAGCAGTTCAGAGCGGGAGGGAACGGAGACCCAGTACTTC. As protein: CASSSEREGTETQYF.

This clonotype has just a few counts. The chain recombines TRBV7-2 with TRBJ2-6; TRBD2 might be the D (5 bases). Germline CDR1 and CDR2: SGHTA and FQGNSA. Trimming removed 6 bases from V and 3 bases from J, with 15 bases in between. This CDR3 is built from 16 residues. CDR3 residues: CASSIRPGLGANVLTF. As DNA, the CDR3 is TGTGCCAGCAGTATCAGGCCCGGACTTGGGGCCAACGTCCTGACTTTC.